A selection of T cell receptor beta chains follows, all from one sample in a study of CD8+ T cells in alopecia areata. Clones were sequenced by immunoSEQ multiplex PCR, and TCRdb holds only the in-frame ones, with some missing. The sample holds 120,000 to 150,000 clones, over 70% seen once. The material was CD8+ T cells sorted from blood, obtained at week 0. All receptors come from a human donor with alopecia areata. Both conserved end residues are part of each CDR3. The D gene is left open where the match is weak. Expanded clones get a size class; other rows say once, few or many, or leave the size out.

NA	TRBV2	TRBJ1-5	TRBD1	TGTGCCAGCAGTGACCGGGACAGGAGCAATCAGCCCCAGCATTTT	CASSDRDRSNQPQHF
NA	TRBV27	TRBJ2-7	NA	TGTGCCAGCAGTTTGGGGGGAAACTCCTACGAGCAGTACTTC	CASSLGGNSYEQYF
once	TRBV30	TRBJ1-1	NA	TGTGCCTGGAGGAAAGGGAATAGGTTGAACACTGAAGCTTTCTTT	CAWRKGNRLNTEAFF
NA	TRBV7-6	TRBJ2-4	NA	TGTGCCAGCAGCCCTGACCCCGGGGATCCAAACATTCAGTACTTC	CASSPDPGDPNIQYF
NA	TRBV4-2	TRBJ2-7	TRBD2	TGTGCCAGCAGCCAAGAGGCTAGCGGGGTTGAATACGAGCAGTACTTC	CASSQEASGVEYEQYF
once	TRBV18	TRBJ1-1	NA	TGTGCCAGCTCACCAGACACCAGGAACACTGAAGCTTTCTTT	CASSPDTRNTEAFF
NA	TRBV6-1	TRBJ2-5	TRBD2	TGTGCCAGCAGCCCCCGACTAGCGGGAGGGGAGACCCAGTACTTC	CASSPRLAGGETQYF
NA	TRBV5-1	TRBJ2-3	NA	TGCGCCAGCAGCGAAGTGGATTTCGGCACAGATACGCAGTATTTT	CASSEVDFGTDTQYF
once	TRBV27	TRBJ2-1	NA	TGTGCCAGCAGTTTATCCGCCGATCGCGATGAGCAGTTCTTC	CASSLSADRDEQFF
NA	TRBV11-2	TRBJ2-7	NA	TGTGCCAGCAGGGCCGGGTCAGACCTCTACGAGCAGTACTTC	CASRAGSDLYEQYF
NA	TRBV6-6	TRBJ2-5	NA	TGTGCCAGCAGTTACGAAGGGCGTCCCGAGACCCAGTACTTC	CASSYEGRPETQYF
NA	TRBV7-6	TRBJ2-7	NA	TGTGCCAGCAGCTCTGGGCTCGAGCAGTACTTC	CASSSGLEQYF
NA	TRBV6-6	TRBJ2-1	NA	TGTGCCAGCAGTTACCGGGACGGATACAATGAGCAGTTCTTC	CASSYRDGYNEQFF
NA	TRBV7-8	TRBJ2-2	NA	TGTGCCAGCAGCTTAGCGCGAGTTAGACAACTGGTCAGTGAGCTGTTTTTT	CASSLARVRQLVSELFF
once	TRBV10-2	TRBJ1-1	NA	TGCGCCAGCAGTGAATCCAGCTTCACTGAAGCCTTCTTT	CASSESSFTEAFF
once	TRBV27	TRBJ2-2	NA	TGTGCCAGCAGTTTTACCCCCACCGGGGAGCTGTTTTTT	CASSFTPTGELFF
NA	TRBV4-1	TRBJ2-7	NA	TGCGCCAGCAGCCAGACAGGAAGCTCCTACGAGCAGTACTTC	CASSQTGSSYEQYF
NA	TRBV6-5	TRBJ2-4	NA	TGTGCCAGCAGTTTGGTACAGGGTCAAAACATTCAGTACTTC	CASSLVQGQNIQYF
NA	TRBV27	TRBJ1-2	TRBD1	TGTGCCAGCAGTTGGACAGGGGGTGGCTATGGCTACACCTTC	CASSWTGGGYGYTF
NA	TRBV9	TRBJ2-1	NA	TGTGCCAGCAGCGGCCGACCGTACTCCTACAATGAGCAGTTCTTC	CASSGRPYSYNEQFF
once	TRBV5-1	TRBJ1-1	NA	TGCGCCAGCAGCTTTGTAAGCGATGGGAGAACTGAAGCTTTCTTT	CASSFVSDGRTEAFF
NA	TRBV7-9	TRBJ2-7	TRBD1	TGTGCCAGCAGCTTAGCTGGACAGGGGCCCTACGAGCAGTACTTC	CASSLAGQGPYEQYF
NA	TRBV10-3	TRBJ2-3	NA	TGTGCCATCAGTGAGTCTTCGGATACGCAGTATTTT	CAISESSDTQYF
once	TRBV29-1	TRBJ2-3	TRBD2	TGCAGCGCACTAGCGGTTTTAAGAGATACGCAGTATTTT	CSALAVLRDTQYF
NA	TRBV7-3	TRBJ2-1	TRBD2	TGTGCCAGCAGTCCCGATCCAGCTAGCGGGAGGGCAAATGAGCAGTTCTTC	CASSPDPASGRANEQFF
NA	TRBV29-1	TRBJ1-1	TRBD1	TGCAGCGTTGACGGCAGGGGGCTTACTGAAGCTTTCTTT	CSVDGRGLTEAFF
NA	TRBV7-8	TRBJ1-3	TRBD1	TGTGCCAGCAGCCCGATCTGGGGGACAGGGGGCTTTTATGGAAACACCATATATTTT	CASSPIWGTGGFYGNTIYF
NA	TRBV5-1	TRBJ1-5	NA	TGCGCCAGCAGTCCAGGGTACAATCAGCCCCAGCATTTT	CASSPGYNQPQHF
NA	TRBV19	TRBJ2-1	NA	TGTGCCAGTAGTATAGTGAATGAGCAGTTCTTC	CASSIVNEQFF
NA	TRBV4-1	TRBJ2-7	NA	TGCGCCAGCAGCCAAGGAGTCCACGAGCAGTACTTC	CASSQGVHEQYF
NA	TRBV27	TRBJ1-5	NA	TGTGCCAGCAGTGAACGACAGCGGGGTCAGCCCCAGCATTTT	CASSERQRGQPQHF
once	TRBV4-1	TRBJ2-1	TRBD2	TGCGCCAGCAGCCAAGAAGGGCGGGAGGGCTACAATGAGCAGTTCTTC	CASSQEGREGYNEQFF
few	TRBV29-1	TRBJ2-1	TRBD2	TGCAGCGTTGAGCCGGGACTAGCCAGGAATGAGCAGTTCTTC	CSVEPGLARNEQFF
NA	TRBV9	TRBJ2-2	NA	TGTGCCAGCAGCGTAGGAGGGGACGTATACACCGGGGAGCTGTTTTTT	CASSVGGDVYTGELFF
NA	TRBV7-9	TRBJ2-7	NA	TGTGCCAGCAGCCCCGGGACAATGAACGAGCAGTACTTC	CASSPGTMNEQYF
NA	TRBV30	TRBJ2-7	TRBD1	TGTGCCTGGGGGACAGGGCGGTACGAGCAGTACTTC	CAWGTGRYEQYF
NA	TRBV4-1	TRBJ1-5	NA	TGCGCCAGCAGCCAAGAGGAAAAAAATTCCTATAGCAATCAGCCCCAGCATTTT	CASSQEEKNSYSNQPQHF
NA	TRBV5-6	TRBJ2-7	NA	TGTGCCAGCAGCTTTGGACAGTCCTACGAGCAGTACTTC	CASSFGQSYEQYF
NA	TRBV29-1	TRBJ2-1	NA	TGCAGCGTTGAAGGGACTGGGGGGTACAATGAGCAGTTCTTC	CSVEGTGGYNEQFF
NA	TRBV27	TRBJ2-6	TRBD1	TGTGCCAGCAGTTTAATTTCCCCGACAGGGGTCGGGGCCAACGTCCTGACTTTC	CASSLISPTGVGANVLTF
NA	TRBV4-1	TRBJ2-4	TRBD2	TGCGCCAGCAGCCAAGATTGGCTACCGGGGGGAGTACTAGCCAAAAACATTCAGTACTTC	CASSQDWLPGGVLAKNIQYF
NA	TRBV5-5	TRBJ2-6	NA	TGTGCCAGCAGCCCCGTCAACTCTGGGGCCAACGTCCTGACTTTC	CASSPVNSGANVLTF
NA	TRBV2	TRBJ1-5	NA	TGTGCCAGCAGCACGTATGTGGCGGATAGCAATCAGCCCCAGCATTTT	CASSTYVADSNQPQHF
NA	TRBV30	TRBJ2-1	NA	TGTGCCTGGACCCTAACAGGTGAGGCCTCGTTCTTC	CAWTLTGEASFF
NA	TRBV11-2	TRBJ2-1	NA	TGTGCCAGCAGCTTCGGGGGGCCGGTCCATGAGCAGTTCTTC	CASSFGGPVHEQFF
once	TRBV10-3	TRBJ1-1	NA	TGTGCCATCAGTGAGATCCTGAACACTGAAGCTTTCTTT	CAISEILNTEAFF
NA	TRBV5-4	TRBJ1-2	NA	TGTGCCAGCAGCGGGACGGACAGCTACTATGGCTACACCTTC	CASSGTDSYYGYTF
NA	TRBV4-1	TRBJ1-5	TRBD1	TGCGCCAGCAGCCAAGCGACGTCAGGGGGCCAGCCCCAGCATTTT	CASSQATSGGQPQHF
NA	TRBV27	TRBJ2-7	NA	TGTGCCAGCAGTTTATTACGGGGCACAGGAGTCTACGAGCAGTACTTC	CASSLLRGTGVYEQYF
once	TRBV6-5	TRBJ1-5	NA	TGTGCCAGCAGTTACTCGTCCCCAAATCAGCCCCAGCATTTT	CASSYSSPNQPQHF
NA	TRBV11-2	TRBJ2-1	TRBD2	TGTGCCAGCAGCTACGGACTAGCGGGAGGACTAGGCAATGAGCAGTTCTTC	CASSYGLAGGLGNEQFF
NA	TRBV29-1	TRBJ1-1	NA	TGCAGCGACAGTAACACTGAAGCTTTCTTT	CSDSNTEAFF
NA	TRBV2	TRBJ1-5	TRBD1	TGTGCCAGCAGTACGGGACAGGGCAATCAGCCCCAGCATTTT	CASSTGQGNQPQHF
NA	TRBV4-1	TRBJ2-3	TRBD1	TGCGCCAGCAGCCAGGGACAGGGCGGGGCAGATACGCAGTATTTT	CASSQGQGGADTQYF
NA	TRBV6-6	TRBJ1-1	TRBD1	TGTGCCAGCAGTGGAGGGACAGCTCCTGAAGCTTTCTTT	CASSGGTAPEAFF